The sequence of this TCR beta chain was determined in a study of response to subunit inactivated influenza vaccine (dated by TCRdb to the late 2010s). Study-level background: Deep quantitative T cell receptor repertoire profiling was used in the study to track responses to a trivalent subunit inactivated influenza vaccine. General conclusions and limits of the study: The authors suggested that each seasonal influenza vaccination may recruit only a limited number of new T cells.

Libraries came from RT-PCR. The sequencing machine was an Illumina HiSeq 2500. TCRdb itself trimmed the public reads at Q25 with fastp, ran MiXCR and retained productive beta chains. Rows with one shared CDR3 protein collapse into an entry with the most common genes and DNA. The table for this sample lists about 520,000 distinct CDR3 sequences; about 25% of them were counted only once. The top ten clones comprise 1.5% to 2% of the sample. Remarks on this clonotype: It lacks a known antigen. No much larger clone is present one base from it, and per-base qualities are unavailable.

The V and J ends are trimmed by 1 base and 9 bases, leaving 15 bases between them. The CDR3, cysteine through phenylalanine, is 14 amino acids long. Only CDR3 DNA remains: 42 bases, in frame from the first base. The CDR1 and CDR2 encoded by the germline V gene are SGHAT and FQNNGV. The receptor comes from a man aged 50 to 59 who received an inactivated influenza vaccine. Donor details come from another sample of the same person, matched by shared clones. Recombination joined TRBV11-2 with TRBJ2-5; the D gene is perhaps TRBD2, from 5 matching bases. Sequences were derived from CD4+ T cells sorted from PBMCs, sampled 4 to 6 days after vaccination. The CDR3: CASSLVSSMGAQYF. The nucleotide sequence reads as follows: TGTGCCAGCAGCTTAGTGTCATCTATGGGAGCCCAGTACTTC.